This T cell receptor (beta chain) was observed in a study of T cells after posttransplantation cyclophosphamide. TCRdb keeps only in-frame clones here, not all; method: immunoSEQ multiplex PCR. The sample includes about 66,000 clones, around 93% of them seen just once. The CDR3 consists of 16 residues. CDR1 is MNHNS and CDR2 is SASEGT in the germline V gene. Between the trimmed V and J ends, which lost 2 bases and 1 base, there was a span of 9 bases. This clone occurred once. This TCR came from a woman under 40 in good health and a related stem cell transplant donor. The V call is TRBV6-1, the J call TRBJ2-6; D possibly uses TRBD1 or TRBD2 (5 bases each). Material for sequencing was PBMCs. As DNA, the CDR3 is TGTGCCAGCAGTGAACTCGGGGCGTCTGGGGCCAACGTCCTGACTTTC. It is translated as CASSELGASGANVLTF.